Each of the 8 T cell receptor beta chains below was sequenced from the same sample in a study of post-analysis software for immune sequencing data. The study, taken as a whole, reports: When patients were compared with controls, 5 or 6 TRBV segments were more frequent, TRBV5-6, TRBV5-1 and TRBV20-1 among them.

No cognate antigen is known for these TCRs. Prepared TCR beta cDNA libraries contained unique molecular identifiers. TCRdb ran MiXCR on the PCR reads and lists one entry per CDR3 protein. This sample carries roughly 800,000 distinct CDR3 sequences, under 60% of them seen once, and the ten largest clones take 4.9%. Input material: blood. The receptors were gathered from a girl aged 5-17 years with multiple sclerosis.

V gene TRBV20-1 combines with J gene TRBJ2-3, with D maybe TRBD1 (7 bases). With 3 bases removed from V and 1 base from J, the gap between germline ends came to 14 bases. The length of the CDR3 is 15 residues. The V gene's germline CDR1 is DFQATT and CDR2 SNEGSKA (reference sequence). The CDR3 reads CSASRPRGGTDTQYF. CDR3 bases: TGCAGTGCTAGTCGACCCAGGGGGGGCACAGATACGCAGTATTTT.

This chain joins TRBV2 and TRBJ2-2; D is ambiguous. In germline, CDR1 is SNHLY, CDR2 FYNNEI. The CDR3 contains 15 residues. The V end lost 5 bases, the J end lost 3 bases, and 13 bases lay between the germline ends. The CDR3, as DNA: TGTGCCAGCAGTATGACACGGACGGACACCGGGGAGCTGTTTTTT. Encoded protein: CASSMTRTDTGELFF.

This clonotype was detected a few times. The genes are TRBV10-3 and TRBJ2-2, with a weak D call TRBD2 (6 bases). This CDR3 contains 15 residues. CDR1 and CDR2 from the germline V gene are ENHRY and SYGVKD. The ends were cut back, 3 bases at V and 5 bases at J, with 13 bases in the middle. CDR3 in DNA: TGTGCCATCAGTGAATTGGGGGGACCGACCGGGGAGCTGTTTTTT. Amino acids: CAISELGGPTGELFF.

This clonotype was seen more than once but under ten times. The CDR3 sequence is CSARDAQATVFYGYTF. CDR3 in DNA: TGCAGTGCTAGAGATGCGCAGGCCACTGTTTTCTATGGCTACACCTTC. The V call is TRBV20-1, the J call TRBJ1-2, with unresolved D. CDR1 and CDR2 from the germline V gene are DFQATT and SNEGSKA (reference sequence). The CDR3 runs 16 residues. V was pared by 0 bases and J by 4 bases, with 18 bases between.

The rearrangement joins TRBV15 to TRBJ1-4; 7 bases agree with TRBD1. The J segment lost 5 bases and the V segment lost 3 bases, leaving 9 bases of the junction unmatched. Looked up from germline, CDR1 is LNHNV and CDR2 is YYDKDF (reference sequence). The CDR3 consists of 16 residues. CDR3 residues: CATSSITGVRNEKLFF. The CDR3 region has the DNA TGTGCCACCAGCAGCATAACAGGGGTGCGAAATGAAAAACTGTTTTTT.

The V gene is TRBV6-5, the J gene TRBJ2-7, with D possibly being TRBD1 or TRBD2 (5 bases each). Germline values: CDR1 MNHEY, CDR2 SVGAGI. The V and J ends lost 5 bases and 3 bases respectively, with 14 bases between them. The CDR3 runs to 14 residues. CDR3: CASSQLPGLYEQYF. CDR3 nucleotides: TGTGCCAGCAGTCAACTCCCGGGGCTCTACGAGCAGTACTTC.

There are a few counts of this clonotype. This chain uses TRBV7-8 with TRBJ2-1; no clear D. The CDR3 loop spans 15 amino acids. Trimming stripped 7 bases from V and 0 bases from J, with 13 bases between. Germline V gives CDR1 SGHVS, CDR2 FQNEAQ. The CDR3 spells CASTPAWSSYNEQFF. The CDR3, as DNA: TGTGCCAGCACCCCAGCTTGGAGCTCCTACAATGAGCAGTTCTTC.

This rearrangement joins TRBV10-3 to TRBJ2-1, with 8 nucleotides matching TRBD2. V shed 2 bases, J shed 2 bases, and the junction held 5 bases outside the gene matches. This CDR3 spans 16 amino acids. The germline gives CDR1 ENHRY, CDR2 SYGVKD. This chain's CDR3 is CAISERAGVPYNEQFF. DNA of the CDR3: TGTGCCATCAGTGAGCGAGCGGGAGTTCCCTACAATGAGCAGTTCTTC.